The 9 T cell receptor beta chains below all came from one sample that was sequenced in a study of shared clonotypes between healthy human individuals. Assay used: immunoSEQ multiplex PCR; TCRdb lists only in-frame clones, some missing. This table has over 2,000,000 clones, around 93% appearing once. It was CD45RO-negative cells, positively selected for CCR7, that made up naive CD8 cells, with terminally differentiated effector memory CD45RA+ cells excluded. Sequenced: naive CD8+ T cells from PBMCs. Receptors were obtained from a man aged 18 to 30 in good health. Some clones in this sample may be carry-over from other donors' samples.

About this clone itself: This same CDR3 is encoded by further DNA sequences in the sample. The V call is TRBV9, the J call TRBJ1-2, with TRBD1 as a possible D gene (5 bases). The CDR3 contains 14 residues. The germline V gene has CDR1 SGDLS and CDR2 YYNGEE. V lost 2 bases to trimming and J lost 5 bases, with 13 bases between them. This chain's CDR3 is CASSVAQGPYGYTF. In DNA, the CDR3 is TGTGCCAGCAGCGTCGCGCAGGGCCCTTATGGCTACACCTTC.

This chain links TRBV7-9 with TRBJ2-1; D tentatively fits TRBD1 or TRBD2 (6 bases each). V was clipped by 5 bases and J by 10 bases, with 21 bases between them. Germline V gene sequence: CDR1 SEHNR, CDR2 FQNEAQ (reference sequence). The CDR3 consists of 15 residues. The CDR3 reads CASSIGEGGTVEQFF. In DNA form, the CDR3 reads TGTGCCAGCAGCATTGGAGAGGGGGGAACGGTGGAGCAGTTCTTC.

The rearrangement links TRBV29-1 to TRBJ2-1; either TRBD1 or TRBD2 may fit D (6 bases each). Germline CDR1 reads SQVTM; CDR2 reads ANQGSEA. The CDR3 contains 16 residues. Between the trimmed V and J ends, which lost 7 bases and 9 bases, there was a span of 28 bases. CDR3 bases: TGCAGCGCCCCCCCCGGGGGCGCGGGGCACATCGGTGAGCAGTTCTTC. Translating it yields CSAPPGGAGHIGEQFF.

This rearrangement joins TRBV28 to TRBJ2-3; 12 bases map to TRBD2. From germline, CDR1 is MDHEN and CDR2 SYDVKM. V lost 2 bases and J lost 4; bases outside the gene matches: 4. This CDR3 is built from 16 residues. The CDR3 region has the DNA TGTGCCAGCAGTTTACGGGCTAGCGGGAGGGCAGATACGCAGTATTTT. Protein: CASSLRASGRADTQYF.

The chain has TRBV5-6 and TRBJ2-7; TRBD1 matches 11 bases. The germline CDR1 and CDR2 sequences are SGHDT and YYEEEE. V dropped 4 bases and J dropped 3; count of bases not matched to a gene: 6. CDR3 length equals 15 residues. CDR3 sequence: CASSMVGQGDYEQYF. CDR3 coding DNA: TGTGCCAGCAGCATGGTGGGACAGGGGGACTACGAGCAGTACTTC.

The genes are TRBV7-9 and TRBJ2-2; D is perhaps TRBD2 (5 bases). V was shortened by 4 bases and J by 6 bases, with 6 bases between the two germline ends. The CDR3 extends over 12 amino acids. Germline V lookup: CDR1 SEHNR, CDR2 FQNEAQ (reference sequence). CDR3 DNA sequence: TGTGCCAGCAGCTACGGGGCCGGGGAGCTGTTTTTT. Translation: CASSYGAGELFF.

The J gene is TRBJ1-1, the V gene TRBV14; D is unclear. The CDR3 contains 15 residues. V was cut by 4 bases and J by 1 base, with 13 bases left in between. CDR1 and CDR2 (germline): SGHDN, FVKESK. In DNA, the CDR3 is TGTGCCAGCAGCCGAGGACGGTTGGCGAACACTGAAGCTTTCTTT. It encodes CASSRGRLANTEAFF.

For this clone: The sample contains more than one DNA sequence encoding this CDR3. The gene calls are TRBV27 and TRBJ2-3; D gene uncertain. Trimming took 6 bases from V and 2 from J, leaving 3 bases between them. Germline CDR1 MNHEY, CDR2 SMNVEV (reference sequence). There are 11 residues in the CDR3. CDR3 amino acids: CASRTTDTQYF. The CDR3 DNA follows: TGTGCCAGCAGGACCACAGATACGCAGTATTTT.

The V and J genes are TRBV7-6 and TRBJ1-1; D is unresolved. V lost 1 base and J lost 0, with 9 bases in between. There are 15 residues in the CDR3. CDR1 and CDR2 from the germline V gene are SGHVS and FNYEAQ. The CDR3 sequence is CASSLEPHMNTEAFF. As DNA, the CDR3 is TGTGCCAGCAGCTTAGAGCCCCACATGAACACTGAAGCTTTCTTT.